The 2 T cell receptor beta chains below all came from one sample that was sequenced in a study of siplizumab effects on memory and regulatory T cells. TCRdb keeps only in-frame clones here, not all; method: immunoSEQ multiplex PCR. The table lists 62,000 or so clones, approximately 87% of them singletons. The sequenced sample was memory CD4+ T cells sorted from blood. These TCRs come from a human donor in good health.

In its sample, this clone was seen once. This sequence joins TRBV19 and TRBJ2-1; D might be TRBD2 (6 bases). Germline assignment: CDR1 LNHDA and CDR2 SQIVND (reference sequence). The CDR3 runs 16 residues. V lost 2 bases, J lost 6 bases, and 17 bases lay in between. CDR3: CASSIWGGSQGNEQFF. In DNA, the CDR3 is TGTGCCAGTAGTATATGGGGAGGAAGTCAAGGCAATGAGCAGTTCTTC. Together with reference TRBV19 and TRBJ2-1, the CDR3 gives the full variable domain: DGGITQSPKYLFRKEGQNVTLSCEQNLNHDAMYWYRQDPGQGLRLIYYSQIVNDFQKGDIAEGYSVSREKKESFPLTVTSAQKNPTAFYLCASSIWGGSQGNEQFFGPGTRLTVL.

The chain is built from TRBV13 and TRBJ2-7, with 8 bases identical to TRBD1. The germline CDR1 and CDR2 sequences are PRHDT and FYEKMQ (reference sequence). CDR3 length: 17 residues. V gave up 6 bases and J gave up 6 bases; unmatched junction bases: 19. The CDR3 sequence is CASSLGQVTLSYSEQYF. The CDR3 DNA reads as TGTGCCAGCAGTCTGGGACAGGTGACCCTCTCCTATAGCGAGCAGTACTTC.